Listed here are 32 T cell receptor beta chains from one sample, sequenced in a study of long-term antiretroviral therapy in people with HIV. The run of the v3.0 immunoSEQ assay was at survey level. Generated by immunoSEQ multiplex PCR, the TCRdb table keeps only in-frame clones and is missing some. The sample has 17,000 or so clones, over 75% seen once. Sequencing was performed on unsorted PBMCs, taken 0.3 years after starting antiretroviral therapy. All receptors derive from a man younger than 35 with HIV.

The chain employs TRBV18 and TRBJ2-2, with D unclear. The germline V gene has CDR1 KGHSH and CDR2 LQKENI. The CDR3 totals 15 residues. V shed 4 bases and J shed 0 bases, with 9 bases lying between them. CDR3 nucleotide sequence: TGTGCCAGCTCACACGGAACCGCGAACACCGGGGAGCTGTTTTTT. This gives the protein CASSHGTANTGELFF. The variable domain in full, completed from reference TRBV18 and TRBJ2-2, reads NAGVMQNPRHLVRRRGQEARLRCSPMKGHSHVYWYRQLPEEGLKFMVYLQKENIIDESGMPKERFSAEFPKEGPSILRIQQVVRGDSAAYFCASSHGTANTGELFFGEGSRLTVL.

The J gene is TRBJ1-5, the V gene TRBV28; unclear D gene. The CDR3 runs to 14 residues. Germline CDR1 is MDHEN and CDR2 is SYDVKM. V was trimmed by 8 bases and J by 4 bases, leaving 15 bases between them. The CDR3 region is CASRDGSLNQPQHF. In DNA form, the CDR3 reads TGTGCCAGCCGAGACGGGTCACTAAATCAGCCCCAGCATTTT.

The J gene is TRBJ2-1, the V gene TRBV7-9; possibly TRBD2 for D (6 bases). The V and J ends lost 3 bases and 0 bases respectively, with 9 bases between them. Per the germline V gene, CDR1 is SEHNR and CDR2 is FQNEAQ (reference sequence). The CDR3 has 15 amino acids. The CDR3 is CASSFGGSSYNEQFF. The CDR3 region has the DNA TGTGCCAGCAGCTTCGGGGGTAGCTCCTACAATGAGCAGTTCTTC.

V and J are TRBV6-1 and TRBJ1-5, with D uncertain. Germline loops: CDR1 MNHNS, CDR2 SASEGT. This CDR3 region has 14 residues. Deletions cut 3 bases from V and 5 bases from J, with 11 bases between. As DNA, the CDR3 is TGTGCCAGCAGTGAGTCGTACAGCTATCAGCCCCAGCATTTT. Its protein is CASSESYSYQPQHF.

This chain uses TRBV11-2 with TRBJ1-6; D gene unclear. V was trimmed by 1 base and J by 7 bases, leaving 8 bases between them. Looked up from germline, CDR1 is SGHAT and CDR2 is FQNNGV. This CDR3 has 14 residues. Written as DNA, the CDR3 is TGTGCCAGCAGCTTAGGGCCAGCAAATTCACCCCTCCACTTT. This translates into CASSLGPANSPLHF.

V usage is TRBV28 and J usage is TRBJ1-5; D unclear. This CDR3 contains 16 residues. Germline-derived CDR1 and CDR2 are MDHEN and SYDVKM. Deletions cut 6 bases from V and 0 bases from J, with 15 bases between. The CDR3 spells CASRHRHTYSNQPQHF. The DNA for the CDR3 is TGTGCCAGCAGACACCGACATACCTATAGCAATCAGCCCCAGCATTTT.

This clone has just a few counts. The chain carries TRBV6-4 and TRBJ2-5; D possibly matches TRBD1 or TRBD2 (5 bases each). The CDR3 is 13 residues long. Germline V CDR1 and CDR2: MRHNA, SNTAGT. V was clipped by 6 bases and J by 5 bases, with 13 bases between them. CDR3 amino acids: CASSRESEETQYF. CDR3 bases: TGTGCCAGCAGCAGGGAGTCTGAGGAGACCCAGTACTTC.

The chain employs TRBV5-1 and TRBJ1-3; D remains unclear. Germline-derived CDR1 and CDR2 are SGHRS and YFSETQ. This CDR3 region has 14 residues. V was cut by 6 bases and J by 0 bases, with 10 bases left in between. The DNA for the CDR3 is TGCGCCAGCACCCCCGATGTCTCTGGAAACACCATATATTTT. It is translated as CASTPDVSGNTIYF.

The chain carries TRBV10-1 and TRBJ1-6; the match to TRBD1 covers 7 bases. The CDR3 is 13 amino acids. V was pared by 5 bases and J by 7 bases, with 2 bases of the junction left unmatched. The germline CDR1 and CDR2 sequences are WNHNN and SYGVQD (reference sequence). The CDR3 spells CASSRGLNSPLHF. DNA of the CDR3: TGCGCCAGCAGTAGGGGGCTCAATTCACCCCTCCACTTT.

The V and J genes are TRBV10-3 and TRBJ2-6, with TRBD1 matching over 9 bases. The CDR3 totals 16 residues. From germline, CDR1 is ENHRY and CDR2 SYGVKD. V was clipped by 11 bases and J by 1 base; unmatched bases: 9. The CDR3: CAVGTGRYSGANVLTF. The DNA for the CDR3 is TGTGCCGTCGGGACAGGGAGATATTCTGGGGCCAACGTCCTGACTTTC.

This chain links TRBV20-1 with TRBJ1-1; D is unclear. Germline V CDR1 and CDR2: DFQATT, SNEGSKA (reference sequence). This CDR3 spans 10 amino acids. The V and J ends lost 1 base and 5 bases respectively, with 2 bases between them. This chain's CDR3 is CSARATEAFF. The CDR3 DNA reads TGCAGTGCTAGAGCAACTGAAGCTTTCTTT.

The chain joins TRBV5-4 to TRBJ1-2; maybe TRBD1 (5 bases). This CDR3 contains 14 residues. Germline CDR1 reads SGHNT; CDR2 reads YYREEE (reference sequence). Trimming removed 5 bases from V and 8 bases from J, with 19 bases in between. The CDR3 spells CASSRYRDERGYTF. The CDR3 bases are TGTGCCAGCAGTCGATACCGGGACGAACGGGGCTACACCTTC.

This CDR3 reads CASSDGQGYGYTF. Here the CDR3 DNA reads TGTGCCAGCAGCGACGGACAGGGGTATGGCTACACCTTC. This chain links TRBV6-4 with TRBJ1-2; 9 positions match TRBD1. V shed 6 bases, J shed 5 bases, and the junction held 4 bases outside the gene matches. The CDR3 contains 13 residues. CDR1 and CDR2 from the germline V gene are MRHNA and SNTAGT.

The rearrangement uses TRBV19 and TRBJ1-2, with D uncertain. V was pared by 5 bases and J by 4 bases, with 11 bases between. CDR1 LNHDA and CDR2 SQIVND come from the germline V gene (reference sequence). The CDR3 is made up of 13 amino acids. CDR3 amino acids: CASSPGELYGYTF. The CDR3 coding sequence is TGTGCCAGTAGTCCCGGGGAACTCTATGGCTACACCTTC.

V gene TRBV7-9 combines with J gene TRBJ2-2, with unresolved D. V was shortened by 4 bases and J by 3 bases, with 15 bases between the two germline ends. Germline CDR1 SEHNR, CDR2 FQNEAQ (reference sequence). The CDR3 sequence is 16 residues long. The CDR3 DNA sequence: TGTGCCAGCAGCTCTAGTTCGGCAGGCTACACCGGGGAGCTGTTTTTT. Its protein product is CASSSSSAGYTGELFF.

This rearrangement joins TRBV10-3 to TRBJ1-4, with 9 bases matching TRBD1. The germline V gene encodes CDR1 ENHRY and CDR2 SYGVKD. V lost 6 bases and J lost 6; bases outside the gene matches: 5. This CDR3 comprises 14 residues. The CDR3 loop reads CAIRGTGRDEKLFF. For the CDR3, the DNA is TGTGCCATCAGGGGGACAGGGAGGGATGAAAAACTGTTTTTT.

The rearrangement joins TRBV28 to TRBJ1-6, with 7 bases lining up with TRBD1. From germline, CDR1 is MDHEN and CDR2 SYDVKM. There are 14 residues in the CDR3. Trimming took 5 bases from V and 9 from J; bases not matched to a gene: 7. The CDR3: CASSITGVSSPLHF. The CDR3 DNA reads TGTGCCAGCAGTATCACAGGGGTGAGTTCACCCCTCCACTTT.

This clone was recorded only once. The rearrangement uses TRBV28 and TRBJ1-4, with 10 bases identical to TRBD1. In germline, CDR1 is MDHEN, CDR2 SYDVKM. V gave up 6 bases and J gave up 8 bases; unmatched junction bases: 9. The CDR3 covers 15 residues. The DNA for the CDR3 is TGTGCCAGCAGGGGGAGGGACAGGGGACAAGAAAAACTGTTTTTT. Protein sequence: CASRGRDRGQEKLFF.

The CDR3 nucleotides are TGTGCCAGTGAGGAAGGGGGGGCCTGGGAGCAGTTCTTC. Amino acids: CASEEGGAWEQFF. This rearrangement joins TRBV6-6 to TRBJ2-1; the D gene is possibly TRBD2 (7 bases). Germline V CDR1 and CDR2: MNHNY, SVGAGI (reference sequence). There are 13 residues in the CDR3. V was clipped by 9 bases and J by 10 bases, with 19 bases between them.

The V gene is TRBV4-2, the J gene TRBJ2-1; 7 bases line up with TRBD1. V dropped 0 bases and J dropped 3; count of bases not matched to a gene: 5. The germline V gene has CDR1 LGHNA and CDR2 YNFKEQ. CDR3 size: 16 residues. The CDR3: CASSQERGQFYNEQFF. The CDR3 region has the DNA TGTGCCAGCAGCCAAGAAAGGGGGCAGTTCTACAATGAGCAGTTCTTC.

The CDR3 DNA sequence: TGTGCCAGCAGGCCCGTAGGTTTCTATGGCTACACCTTC. It yields the protein CASRPVGFYGYTF. The rearrangement links TRBV27 to TRBJ1-2, with unresolved D. The V end lost 6 bases, the J end lost 4 bases, and 12 bases lay between the germline ends. Germline V gene sequence: CDR1 MNHEY, CDR2 SMNVEV (reference sequence). The length of the CDR3 is 13 residues.

The count of this clone is one. V gene TRBV7-2 combines with J gene TRBJ2-1; possibly TRBD2 for D (7 bases). The CDR3 sequence is 19 residues long. The V and J ends lost 5 bases and 0 bases respectively, with 23 bases between them. Looked up from germline, CDR1 is SGHTA and CDR2 is FQGNSA. The CDR3 sequence: CASSLFLMGGGFSYNEQFF. The DNA of the CDR3 is TGTGCCAGCAGCCTATTCCTTATGGGGGGGGGCTTCTCCTACAATGAGCAGTTCTTC.

The CDR3 spells CASTRDRGHGGNQPQHF. The CDR3 nucleotides read TGCGCCAGCACCCGGGACAGGGGGCACGGGGGCAATCAGCCCCAGCATTTT. The chain couples TRBV10-1 to TRBJ1-5; 12 nucleotides align to TRBD1. Unmatched junction bases numbered 9, after V lost 7 bases and J lost 2 bases. In germline, CDR1 is WNHNN, CDR2 SYGVQD (reference sequence). The CDR3 length is 17 residues.

This clone was picked up one time. The chain couples TRBV4-1 to TRBJ1-4, with 8 bases lining up with TRBD1. From germline, CDR1 is MGHRA and CDR2 YSYEKL. Losses at the gene ends were 5 bases for V and 3 bases for J; bases not matched to a gene: 5. The CDR3 consists of 15 residues. DNA for the CDR3: TGCGCCAGCAGCAACACACAGGGGGCTAATGAAAAACTGTTTTTT. Its protein product is CASSNTQGANEKLFF.

This clone was observed a handful of times. The rearrangement links TRBV18 to TRBJ1-2, with a weak D call TRBD1 (5 bases). Germline V gene lookup returns CDR1 KGHSH and CDR2 LQKENI. V lost 0 bases, J lost 8 bases, and 13 bases lay in between. CDR3 length equals 14 residues. The CDR3 DNA is TGTGCCAGCTCACCACCCCAGGGTTTTAGCGGCTACACCTTC. Residues: CASSPPQGFSGYTF.

This clone is classed as medium-sized (0.01 to 0.1%). The rearrangement joins TRBV6-5 to TRBJ1-1; the match to TRBD1 covers 7 bases. The CDR3 contains 13 residues. V dropped 5 bases and J dropped 7; count of bases not matched to a gene: 7. Per the germline V gene, CDR1 is MNHEY and CDR2 is SVGAGI. This CDR3 reads CASSGGTAHEAFF. CDR3 sequence (DNA): TGTGCCAGCAGTGGCGGGACAGCTCATGAAGCTTTCTTT.

This clone showed up just once. The rearrangement joins TRBV7-9 to TRBJ1-5; 7 positions match TRBD1. Germline trimming cut 1 base from V and 1 base from J; bases unmatched to any gene: 10. The CDR3 is made up of 18 amino acids. In germline, CDR1 is SEHNR, CDR2 FQNEAQ (reference sequence). CDR3 in amino acids: CASSLGSGGRGSNQPQHF. The CDR3 nucleotides are TGTGCCAGCAGCTTAGGTTCCGGGGGCAGGGGGAGCAATCAGCCCCAGCATTTT.

The rearrangement uses TRBV7-9 and TRBJ2-1; possibly TRBD1 for D (6 bases). CDR1 and CDR2 (germline): SEHNR, FQNEAQ (reference sequence). Between the trimmed V and J ends, which lost 4 bases and 7 bases, there was a span of 8 bases. This CDR3 region has 12 residues. Here the CDR3 reads CASSSQGNEQFF. The CDR3 DNA reads as TGTGCCAGCAGCTCACAGGGAAATGAGCAGTTCTTC.

This chain uses TRBV6-6 with TRBJ2-1; TRBD2 aligns across 15 bases. J lost 6 bases, V lost 0 bases, and 0 bases had no gene match. Germline CDR1 MNHNY, CDR2 SVGAGI (reference sequence). This CDR3 has 16 residues. CDR3 residues: CASSYSGLAGGNEQFF. Here the CDR3 DNA reads TGTGCCAGCAGTTACTCGGGACTAGCGGGGGGCAATGAGCAGTTCTTC.

This chain joins TRBV29-1 and TRBJ1-1; D perhaps matches TRBD1 (6 bases). The germline gives CDR1 SQVTM, CDR2 ANQGSEA. The CDR3 consists of 14 residues. V gave up 4 bases and J gave up 8 bases, with 20 bases separating them. The DNA for the CDR3 is TGCAGCGTTGTCTTAAACCGGGACAATGCCGAAGCTTTCTTT. It specifies CSVVLNRDNAEAFF.

This clone showed up just once. The chain joins TRBV19 to TRBJ2-1; TRBD2 matches 8 bases. This CDR3 has 15 residues. V shed 5 bases, J shed 5 bases, and the junction held 8 bases outside the gene matches. The V gene's germline CDR1 is LNHDA and CDR2 SQIVND (reference sequence). The CDR3 DNA sequence: TGTGCCAGTAGTCTGGGACTAGTCCTCCACAATGAGCAGTTCTTC. Its protein is CASSLGLVLHNEQFF. The full variable domain, rest sourced from reference TRBV19 and TRBJ2-1, is DGGITQSPKYLFRKEGQNVTLSCEQNLNHDAMYWYRQDPGQGLRLIYYSQIVNDFQKGDIAEGYSVSREKKESFPLTVTSAQKNPTAFYLCASSLGLVLHNEQFFGPGTRLTVL.

The CDR3 protein is CASRGDGSYNEQFF. The CDR3 DNA reads TGTGCCAGCAGGGGAGACGGCTCCTACAATGAGCAGTTCTTC. This chain links TRBV27 with TRBJ2-1; a weak D match, TRBD2 (5 bases). Germline assignment: CDR1 MNHEY and CDR2 SMNVEV (reference sequence). The V end was cut by 6 bases, the J end by 0 bases, with 9 bases between. CDR3 length: 14 amino acids.